The TCR beta chain described here comes from a study of T cell responses to AZD1222 COVID-19 vaccine (dated by TCRdb to the early 2020s). In the study overall: AZD1222 recipients whose second dose came at about 4 weeks and those whose second dose came at about 12 weeks were combined into one group, since spike-specific TCR depth and breadth did not differ between the two schedules. TCR sequencing was performed for approximately 240 trial participants, of whom around 200 were given two doses of AZD1222 and some 26 were given two doses of MenACWY control vaccine. Trial participants were enrolled into age subgroups of 18-55, 56-69 and 70-plus years, which contained approximately 150, 28 and 58 TCR-sequenced participants, respectively. General conclusions and limits of the study: Reportedly, almost half of the unique spike-specific TCRs recognized epitopes lying outside the regions that are mutated in the B.1.351 and B.1.1.7 variants. In the small 56-69-year group, the increase in depth fell short of significance, most likely because of low power. Participants were mostly white British, with more females than males. The authors suggested clonal diversity may have been underestimated. Vaccine-associated CD4 TCRs spanned the whole spike protein, with dominant responses in regions 160-218 and 743-854. Conclusions about previously exposed vaccinees are limited, since just five or six AZD1222 recipients were seropositive for SARS-CoV-2 at baseline. Because no samples from the day 14 peak response were available, repertoires could be characterized only after the peak T cell response. After two AZD1222 doses, spike-specific TCR breadth and depth were significantly higher than at day 0 and than in MenACWY recipients.

This clone was seen just once. Its antigen target is currently unknown. Base quality data are lacking; no much larger clone is found one base away. In light of the paper, this sample's time point label describes: baseline before first vaccination. Vaccinee samples were obtained from the UK trials COV001 and COV002, which included a single-blind randomized controlled phase 2/3 trial of AZD1222 (ChAdOx1 nCoV-19) in healthy adults. Trial participant PBMC samples were collected at day 0 and day 28 after the second dose for TCRbeta chain sequencing. The CDR3 regions of human TCRbeta chains were analyzed by immunosequencing. The authors processed their data as follows. TCRs in the repertoires were matched against a reference library of SARS-CoV-2-specific TCRs that had been generated with the MIRA antigen-specificity platform. Breadth was defined as the fraction of unique TCRs that were SARS-CoV-2-associated, and depth was defined as the fraction of total T cells that were SARS-CoV-2-associated. Using the MIRA data, every spike-specific TCR was mapped to the spike region that the TCR reacted to and assigned to either a CD4 or a CD8 class. Log10-transformed breadth and depth values were compared by one-way ANOVA with Sidak's multiple comparisons tests. TCRdb took this table from immuneACCESS and kept in-frame rearrangements with V and J called. Such tables lack part of the clones; where checked against another copy, unresolved V genes explain under half of the gap, and the rest is unexplained. The V and J calls and clone size were taken over from that table, and D and trimming were inferred from the DNA. The sample table shows about 110,000 clones, and less than 90% are seen once. The leading ten clones occupy roughly a tenth of the sample.

From a lookup of the germline V gene, CDR1 and CDR2 are LGHNA and YNFKEQ. Its CDR3 holds 15 amino acids, cysteine through phenylalanine. Only the CDR3 DNA stays, 45 bases, in frame from base 1. V trim: 0 bases; J trim: 4 bases; unmatched bases: 3. The material was peripheral blood, obtained on day 0 of AZD1222 vaccination. The rearranged segments are TRBV4-2 and TRBJ1-2; 9 nucleotides in the junction match TRBD1. This TCR came from an adult in good health. The sequence in DNA is TGTGCCAGCAGCCAAGATTGGGACAGGGCCTATGGCTACACCTTC. This sequence encodes CASSQDWDRAYGYTF.